Here is one T cell receptor beta chain with its context. Its antigen is undetermined. The data originate from a study of shared clonotypes between healthy human individuals. The V gene's germline CDR1 is ENHRY and CDR2 SYGVKD. The CDR3 sequence is 13 residues long. Trimming took 9 bases from V and 1 from J, leaving 12 bases between them. Study conclusions and caveats: Estimated richness values were generally larger in naive subsets than in memory subsets.

Sorted-subset replicate PCR reactions were performed with around 200 ng DNA, corresponding to 30,000 to 35,000 T cell genomes. Method: immunoSEQ multiplex PCR; TCRdb's copy keeps in-frame clones and lacks some. The sample lists under 600,000 clones, roughly 95% occurring once. The V gene is TRBV10-3, the J gene TRBJ1-1; D might be TRBD1 (5 bases). The TCR sequence derives from a woman in her 30s in good health. Material for sequencing was naive CD4+ T cells sorted from blood. This sample's subset: CD45RA+ positively selected. The CDR3 DNA reads as TGTGCCATATCCGGGACGGAGAACACTGAAGCTTTCTTT. Translating gives CAISGTENTEAFF.